Listed here are 8 T cell receptor beta chains from one sample, sequenced in a study of beta chain features in type 1 diabetes. Findings and caveats of the study: Across all four CD4+ subsets, people with type 1 diabetes showed modestly shorter TCRB CDR3s.

No antigen has been identified for these receptors. Expressed TCRB transcripts were sequenced because the entire RNA isolate underwent reverse transcription. Sequenced by immunoSEQ multiplex PCR; TCRdb stores in-frame clones only, minus some. The sample carries some 660,000 clones, over 13% recorded once. The sample consisted of naive CD4+ T cells from blood. The source is a man younger than 35 with type 1 diabetes.

The chain links TRBV2 to TRBJ1-4, with D uncertain. The CDR3 runs 11 residues. The germline V gene encodes CDR1 SNHLY and CDR2 FYNNEI. Trimming stripped 7 bases from V and 12 bases from J, with 12 bases between. The CDR3 nucleotides are TGTGCCAGCATCCGCCCCTCGGAACTGTTTTTT. Translation: CASIRPSELFF. The full variable domain, completed using reference TRBV2 and TRBJ1-4, is EPEVTQTPSHQVTQMGQEVILRCVPISNHLYFYWYRQILGQKVEFLVSFYNNEISEKSEIFDDQFSVERPDGSNFTLKIRSTKLEDSAMYFCASIRPSELFFGSGTQLSVL.

The J gene is TRBJ2-3, the V gene TRBV5-1; D is undetermined. Trimming left V 0 bases short and J 6 bases short, with 14 bases between. This CDR3 region has 15 residues. The germline CDR1 and CDR2 sequences are SGHRS and YFSETQ. The CDR3 coding sequence is TGCGCCAGCAGCTTGGCCAGGAGCAACCCCGATACGCAGTATTTT. This sequence encodes CASSLARSNPDTQYF.

This clone showed up just a few times. The chain couples TRBV30 to TRBJ1-6; unclear D gene. CDR3 size: 15 residues. Trimming stripped 2 bases from V and 0 bases from J, with 8 bases between. From germline, CDR1 is GTSNPN and CDR2 SVGIG (reference sequence). CDR3 nucleotides: TGTGCCTGGAGTTCGGGAAGCTCCTATAATTCACCCCTCCACTTT. Protein: CAWSSGSSYNSPLHF.

This clone has just a few counts. This rearrangement joins TRBV5-4 to TRBJ1-1; maybe TRBD1 (5 bases). The V gene lost 4 bases and the J gene lost 5 bases, with 15 bases spanning the gap. This CDR3 region has 14 residues. Germline-derived CDR1 and CDR2 are SGHNT and YYREEE (reference sequence). CDR3 residues: CASSRPPGKTEAFF. The CDR3 DNA reads TGTGCCAGCAGCCGACCCCCAGGGAAGACTGAAGCTTTCTTT.

This clone has a handful of counts. The V call is TRBV4-1, the J call TRBJ2-3, with 10 bases identical to TRBD1. With V trimmed by 0 bases and J by 4 bases, 7 bases remained unmatched. The CDR3 spans 17 residues. CDR1 is MGHRA and CDR2 is YSYEKL in the germline V gene. CDR3 in amino acids: CASSQDRDRGEPDTQYF. CDR3 coding DNA: TGCGCCAGCAGCCAAGATAGGGACAGGGGTGAGCCAGATACGCAGTATTTT.

The chain links TRBV5-6 to TRBJ1-3; D uncertain. With 4 bases removed from V and 2 bases from J, the gap between germline ends came to 7 bases. Germline lookup yields CDR1 SGHDT and CDR2 YYEEEE. The CDR3 runs 13 residues. The CDR3 DNA reads as TGTGCCAGCAGCGTATGGACTGGAAACACCATATATTTT. Its translation: CASSVWTGNTIYF.

A few counts support this clone. V and J are TRBV7-2 and TRBJ2-7, with D possibly called TRBD1 or TRBD2 (6 bases each). The germline CDR1 and CDR2 sequences are SGHTA and FQGNSA. Trimming left V 1 base short and J 5 bases short, with 15 bases between. The CDR3 has 15 residues. The CDR3 reads CASSLDPGANDEQYF. Written as DNA, the CDR3 is TGTGCCAGCAGCTTAGACCCGGGGGCGAACGACGAGCAGTACTTC. The full variable domain, its missing parts supplied by reference TRBV7-2 and TRBJ2-7, is GAGVSQSPSNKVTEKGKDVELRCDPISGHTALYWYRQSLGQGLEFLIYFQGNSAPDKSGLPSDRFSAERTGGSVSTLTIQRTQQEDSAVYLCASSLDPGANDEQYFGPGTRLTVT.

This clone has only a few counts. This chain links TRBV27 with TRBJ2-5; possibly TRBD1 for D (5 bases). CDR3 length: 15 amino acids. Trimming removed 5 bases from V and 7 bases from J, with 20 bases in between. Germline V CDR1 and CDR2: MNHEY, SMNVEV (reference sequence). DNA of the CDR3: TGTGCCAGCAGTACGAGCTCCAGGGTTTGGGCGACCCAGTACTTC. Translated, it gives CASSTSSRVWATQYF.